Following are 6 T cell receptor beta chains from one sample sequenced in a study of blood T cell repertoires in COVID-19. Produced via immunoSEQ multiplex PCR; TCRdb's table is partial and in-frame only. The profile shows about 74,000 clones, just under 85% of them singletons. The sequencing input was peripheral blood. The source is a man between 65 and 85 years old with acute or convalescent COVID-19.

The rearrangement uses TRBV6-1 and TRBJ2-7; 10 bases fit TRBD2. Per germline, CDR1 MNHNS and CDR2 SASEGT. The CDR3 totals 16 residues. Losses at the gene ends were 4 bases for V and 3 bases for J; bases not matched to a gene: 9. CDR3 amino acids: CASSGRIAGGLYEQYF. In DNA, the CDR3 is TGTGCCAGCAGTGGACGCATAGCGGGGGGCCTCTACGAGCAGTACTTC.

The chain uses TRBV7-2 and TRBJ1-6; a weak D match, TRBD1 (6 bases). The CDR3 loop spans 19 amino acids. V dropped 2 bases and J dropped 0 bases, with 17 bases sitting between them. The germline V gene encodes CDR1 SGHTA and CDR2 FQGNSA. CDR3 sequence: CASSLRQAPLSSYNSPLHF. CDR3 DNA: TGTGCCAGCAGCTTACGACAGGCCCCGCTAAGCTCCTATAATTCACCCCTCCACTTT. Using reference TRBV7-2 and TRBJ1-6 for the parts outside the CDR3, the full variable domain is GAGVSQSPSNKVTEKGKDVELRCDPISGHTALYWYRQSLGQGLEFLIYFQGNSAPDKSGLPSDRFSAERTGGSVSTLTIQRTQQEDSAVYLCASSLRQAPLSSYNSPLHFGNGTRLTVT.

The rearrangement uses TRBV7-3 and TRBJ2-1; TRBD2 agrees at 9 bases. The CDR3 covers 15 residues. Germline assignment: CDR1 SGHTA and CDR2 FQGTGA. V trimming: 5 bases; J trimming: 0 bases; junction bases outside the gene matches: 2. CDR3 loop: CASSISGSSYNEQFF. CDR3 sequence (DNA): TGTGCCAGCAGCATTAGCGGGAGCTCCTACAATGAGCAGTTCTTC.

The J gene is TRBJ1-1, the V gene TRBV28, with TRBD1 matching 10 bases. Germline CDR1 MDHEN, CDR2 SYDVKM. V was clipped by 2 bases and J by 4 bases; unmatched bases: 4. The CDR3 runs 15 residues. The CDR3 region is CASSLPRQGATEAFF. The CDR3 DNA reads as TGTGCCAGCAGTTTACCCCGACAGGGGGCCACTGAAGCTTTCTTT. Complete variable domain (other parts from reference TRBV28 and TRBJ1-1): DVKVTQSSRYLVKRTGEKVFLECVQDMDHENMFWYRQDPGLGLRLIYFSYDVKMKEKGDIPEGYSVSREKKERFSLILESASTNQTSMYLCASSLPRQGATEAFFGQGTRLTVV.

The V gene is TRBV30, the J gene TRBJ1-5; D is unclear. CDR1 is GTSNPN and CDR2 is SVGIG in the germline V gene (reference sequence). The CDR3 extends over 14 amino acids. Trimming cost V 3 bases and J 6 bases, with 15 bases left between them. CDR3 DNA sequence: TGTGCCTGGAGGGCTTCAGGATCCCTTCAGCCCCAGCATTTT. It encodes CAWRASGSLQPQHF.

The chain couples TRBV6-2 or TRBV6-3 to TRBJ1-2; 7 positions agree with TRBD1. V shed 2 bases and J 4 bases; nucleotides not matched to a gene: 4. Germline assignment: CDR1 MNHEY and CDR2 SVGEGT. The CDR3 covers 14 residues. The CDR3 DNA is TGTGCCAGCAGTTACGGCAGGGGGTTCTATGGCTACACCTTC. Translated, it gives CASSYGRGFYGYTF.